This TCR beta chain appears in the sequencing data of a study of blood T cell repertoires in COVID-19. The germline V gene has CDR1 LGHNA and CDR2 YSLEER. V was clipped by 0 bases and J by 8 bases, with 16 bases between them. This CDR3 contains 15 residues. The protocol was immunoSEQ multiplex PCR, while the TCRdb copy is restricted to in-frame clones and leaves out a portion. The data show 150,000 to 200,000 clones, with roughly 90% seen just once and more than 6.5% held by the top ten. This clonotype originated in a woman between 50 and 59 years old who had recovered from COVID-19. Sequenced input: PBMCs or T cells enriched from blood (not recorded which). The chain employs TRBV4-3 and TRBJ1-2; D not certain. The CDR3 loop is CASSQDTWPGKGYTF. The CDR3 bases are TGCGCCAGCAGCCAAGACACGTGGCCGGGAAAGGGCTACACCTTC.